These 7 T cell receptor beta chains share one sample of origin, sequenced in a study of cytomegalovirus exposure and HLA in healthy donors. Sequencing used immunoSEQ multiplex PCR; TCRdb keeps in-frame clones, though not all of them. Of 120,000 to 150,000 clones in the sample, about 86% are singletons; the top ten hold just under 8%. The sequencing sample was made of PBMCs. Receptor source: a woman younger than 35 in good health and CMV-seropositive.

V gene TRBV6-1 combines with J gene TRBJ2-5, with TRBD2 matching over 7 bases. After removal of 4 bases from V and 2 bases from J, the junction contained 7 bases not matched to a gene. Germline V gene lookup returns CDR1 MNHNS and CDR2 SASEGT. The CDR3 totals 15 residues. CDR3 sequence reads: CASSVRRGIQETQYF. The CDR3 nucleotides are TGTGCCAGCAGTGTGAGGCGGGGGATACAAGAGACCCAGTACTTC.

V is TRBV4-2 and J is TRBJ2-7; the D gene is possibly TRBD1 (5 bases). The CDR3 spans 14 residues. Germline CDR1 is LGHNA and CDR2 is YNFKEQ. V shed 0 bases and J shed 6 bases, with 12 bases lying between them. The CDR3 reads CASSQDLGVGEQYF. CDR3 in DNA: TGTGCCAGCAGCCAAGATCTAGGGGTGGGCGAGCAGTACTTC.

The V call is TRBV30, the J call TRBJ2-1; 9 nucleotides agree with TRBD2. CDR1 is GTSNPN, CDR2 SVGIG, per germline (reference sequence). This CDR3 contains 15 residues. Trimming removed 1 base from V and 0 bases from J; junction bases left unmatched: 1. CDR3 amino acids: CAWSGGGASYNEQFF. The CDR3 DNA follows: TGTGCCTGGAGTGGCGGGGGGGCCTCCTACAATGAGCAGTTCTTC.

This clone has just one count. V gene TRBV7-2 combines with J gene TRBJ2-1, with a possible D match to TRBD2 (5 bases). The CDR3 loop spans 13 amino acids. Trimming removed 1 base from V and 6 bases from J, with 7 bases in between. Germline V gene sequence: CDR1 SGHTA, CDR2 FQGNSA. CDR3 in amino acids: CASSLVGGNEQFF. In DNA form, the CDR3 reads TGTGCCAGCAGCTTAGTTGGAGGCAATGAGCAGTTCTTC.

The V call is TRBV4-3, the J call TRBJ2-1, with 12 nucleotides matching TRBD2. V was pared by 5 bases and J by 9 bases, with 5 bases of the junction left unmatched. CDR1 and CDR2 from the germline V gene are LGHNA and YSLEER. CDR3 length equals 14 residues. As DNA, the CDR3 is TGCGCCAGCAGCTTCGGACTAGCGGGGTCTGAGCAGTTCTTC. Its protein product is CASSFGLAGSEQFF.

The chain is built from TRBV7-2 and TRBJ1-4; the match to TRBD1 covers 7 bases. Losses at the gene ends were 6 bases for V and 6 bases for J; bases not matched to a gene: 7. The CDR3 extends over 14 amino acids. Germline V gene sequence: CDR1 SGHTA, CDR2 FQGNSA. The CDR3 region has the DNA TGTGCCAGCAGGAAGACAGGGACGGATGAAAAACTGTTTTTT. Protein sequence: CASRKTGTDEKLFF.

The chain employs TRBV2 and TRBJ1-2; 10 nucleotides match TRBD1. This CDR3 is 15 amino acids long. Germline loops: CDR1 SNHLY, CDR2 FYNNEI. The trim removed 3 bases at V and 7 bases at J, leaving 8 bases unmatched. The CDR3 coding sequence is TGTGCCAGCAGTGAGGAGGGACAGGGGCTTTCTGGCTACACCTTC. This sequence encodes CASSEEGQGLSGYTF.